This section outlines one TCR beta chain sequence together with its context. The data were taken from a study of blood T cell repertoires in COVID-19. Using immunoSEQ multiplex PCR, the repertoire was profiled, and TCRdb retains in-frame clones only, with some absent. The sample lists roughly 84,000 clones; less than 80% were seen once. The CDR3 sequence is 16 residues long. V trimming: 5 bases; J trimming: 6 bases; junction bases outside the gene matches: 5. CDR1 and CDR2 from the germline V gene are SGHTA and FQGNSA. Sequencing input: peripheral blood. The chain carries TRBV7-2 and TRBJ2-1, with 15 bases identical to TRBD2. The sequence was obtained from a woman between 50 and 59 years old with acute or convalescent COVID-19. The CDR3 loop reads CASSTRTSGGANEQFF. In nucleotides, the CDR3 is TGTGCCAGCAGCACCCGGACTAGCGGGGGGGCCAATGAGCAGTTCTTC.